This TCR beta chain derives from a study of cytomegalovirus exposure and HLA in healthy donors (dated by TCRdb to between 2016 and 2019). For the wider study: In an earlier analysis of about 560 of the donors, less than 350 Gb of sequence data and 90 million to 120 million unique TCR beta sequences from about 180 million T cells were reported. Roughly 320 gigabases of sequencing data and about 92 million unique TCR sequences made up an early release that covered approximately 700 HLA-typed donors. In the later analysis, no new phenotypic data were used to find candidate immune exposures; instead, reliance was placed on TCR beta sequences and their occurrence across donors. The aim of the study was to test whether cataloging public T cell receptors could identify signatures of past pathogen exposure. A later analysis re-examined previously published TCR beta repertoires from 600 to 700 donors and added high-resolution HLA genotyping to investigate patterns of TCR occurrence. Among some 400 genotyped donors of the cohort, an average of around 250,000 unique TCR beta nucleotide sequences was sequenced per donor, of which roughly 17% were non-productive. Because of strong linkage in the cohort, roughly five DR-DQ haplotypes were treated as single units for association and clustering. Typing coverage differed by locus: A, B, C, DRB1 and DQB1 were typed in about 629-640 donors, DQA1 in around 500, DPA1 in 600 to 610, and DPB1 in 450 to 480. A separate validation cohort of approximately 120 different subjects was used in addition to the 666-subject first cohort. In an earlier analysis of roughly 600 of the donors, high-throughput TCR beta sequencing was used to judge whether each TCR beta V gene segment behaved as functional or pseudogenic. All discovery cohort repertoires had been generated on a single sequencing platform. Both class I and class II loci were covered by HLA typing, at four-digit resolution. Donor age, sex, ethnicity and CMV serostatus were collected together with the repertoire data. The study profiled the T cell repertoires of 500 to 800 subjects by immunosequencing and related them to cytomegalovirus serostatus. Genome-wide SNP genotypes for about 65% of the roughly 700 donors were used in a later genetic analysis, which treated that subset as a discovery cohort. To predict cytomegalovirus infection status, the study brought together high-throughput TCR immunosequencing, statistical association of individual TCRs with disease status, and machine learning. Of the roughly 400 genotyped donors, about 80% fell in the genetic ancestry cluster associated with self-reported Caucasian donors. What the research found in general, with its limitations: Specific HLA alleles were associated with roughly 17,000 TCR beta sequences at a false discovery rate of 0.05 in a later analysis. In an earlier analysis of over 550 of the donors, most TCR beta V segments were observed in productive rearrangements about 87% or about 30% of the time, broadly matching IMGT annotations. A further reported finding was that TCR beta sequences accurately predicted the HLA-A and HLA-B alleles for most subjects in the first cohort. An association between a missense DCLRE1C variant and V-gene and J-gene trimming of TCR beta chains was found in a later genetic analysis and replicated in an independent cohort. A group of highly shared sequence variants was considered likely to be a technical artifact of the sequencing pipeline. The only immune exposure information available for the cohort was CMV serostatus. It was suggested by the authors that the approach could potentially be generalized to other disease states and immunological phenotypes. In vitro tests confirmed that a few of the cytomegalovirus-associated TCR beta chains recognize cytomegalovirus antigens. According to a later analysis, TCR association rates differed among HLA loci, with DRB1 alleles showing the most associated TCRs and HLA-C alleles showing the fewest. In a later analysis, HLA-associated TCR beta chains were found to be more clonally expanded and to have lower generation probabilities than equally common non-associated chains. Because counts were too low, roughly 17 rarely observed V segments, including chromosome 9 orphons, were left out of the earlier analysis of a few hundred of the donors. In the study, 164 TCR beta chains were listed as associated with cytomegalovirus. According to a later genetic analysis, donors in an Asian-associated ancestry cluster had fewer N-insertions in productive TCRs than the approximately 670-donor mean. Most CMV-associated TCR beta chains appeared to be HLA-restricted in a later analysis, and the HLA associations seemed to be driven largely by CMV exposure. Only TCR beta chains were sequenced in this cohort, and the absence of alpha or paired-chain data limited detectable features. Roughly uniform sequencing depth across donors was assumed in presence/absence analyses, although this assumption may not hold. Correlated functional status among segregating V segments might reflect linkage disequilibrium, but an unknown experimental factor could not be ruled out. Because HLA typing was missing for some donors at each locus, association tests included only the typed subset. Several of the top co-occurrence clusters appeared to be linked to parvovirus B19, influenza, CMV and Epstein-Barr virus, according to a later analysis. Most TCR sequences were seen in very few donors, while some public TCRs were found in many individuals. The classifier was reported to diagnose cytomegalovirus status with high specificity and sensitivity in both the original cohort and the validation cohort. When HLA alleles, especially DR and DQ, strongly co-occurred, attributing TCR associations to individual alleles was difficult.

The cohort comprised 670 or so healthy bone marrow donors. Cohort members were all nominally healthy when sampled, although unrecorded immune exposures were likely present. The donor tested CMV seropositive, placing the donor among the 290 or so seropositive members of the cohort. A peripheral blood sample was collected from each donor, and TCR beta sequencing was performed on peripheral blood mononuclear cells. The Qiagen DNeasy Blood Extraction Kit was used to extract genomic DNA from the blood cell samples. Library creation used the immunoSEQ multiplex PCR assay. A mixture of 60 forward primers for TCR Vbeta segments and 13 reverse primers for TCR Jbeta segments was used in the multiplex PCR. The CDR3 region of rearranged TCR beta genes was amplified from genomic DNA by a multiplex PCR assay. The Illumina HiSeq System was used to sequence the amplified TCR beta libraries as 87-base-pair reads. Per the authors' processing: A later analysis counted 65 million to 90 million unique TCR beta chains across the 600 to 850 repertoires, and roughly 11 million of these chains were shared by at least two donors. To remove PCR and sequencing errors, raw reads were error-corrected and collapsed into unique sequences using a nearest-neighbor algorithm that merged closely related sequences. V, D and J gene segments were assigned by aligning CDR3 sequences to IMGT reference sequences. For a sequence to be retained, a match of at least six nucleotides was required to both a V gene segment and a J gene segment. Rearrangements were classified as productive when the CDR3 lacked stop codons and remained in frame with V and J, and all other rearrangements were classified as non-productive. CDR3 was defined by IMGT convention, running from the second conserved V-encoded cysteine to the conserved J-encoded phenylalanine. The earlier analysis of a few hundred of the donors excluded sequences that lacked an unambiguous match to a single V gene segment. An earlier analysis of under 750 of the donors called V segments functional above 56.7% productive rearrangements and segregating when the between-donor standard deviation exceeded 5%. A statistical classification framework was built to diagnose cytomegalovirus status from the catalog of TCR beta chain sequences. In a later analysis, TCR nucleotide sequences were compared against IMGT/GENE-DB human TR gene sequences so that V and J genes could be assigned. Using the TCRdist pipeline, a later analysis assigned CDR3 sequences along with most-parsimonious VDJ recombination scenarios. In a later analysis, each TCR beta chain was defined by its CDR3 amino acid sequence together with its V-gene family, and reads without a unique V-gene family were excluded. To address suspected cross-contamination and a sequencing artifact, a later analysis removed approximately 600 highly shared, low-generation-probability nucleotide sequences. In a later analysis, a clonal expansion index for each public chain was calculated from normalized within-repertoire ranks of inferred template counts. In a later analysis, generation probabilities were computed with a VDJ recombination model fitted to out-of-frame rearrangements, and the resulting probabilities were checked against IGoR. Hypergeometric tests were used in a later analysis to score TCR-TCR, TCR-HLA and TCR-CMV co-occurrence, with a repertoire-size bias correction applied to the TCR pairs. A later analysis estimated false discovery rates by permuting HLA or CMV assignments 20 times. In a later analysis, co-occurring TCRs were grouped using DBSCAN, and TCRdist sequence similarity was added for clustering within HLA-allele-positive subsets. Repertoires with fewer than 30,000 or more than 120,000 public chains were left out of co-occurrence clustering, as were about five repertoires with anomalous nucleotide sharing. The source is immuneACCESS, and TCRdb retained only in-frame sequences with V and J called. Part of the clones is not carried over; for the studies checked, unresolved V genes explain less than half of this, and the remainder is unexplained. V, J and clone size reflect that table, while D and trimming were determined from the DNA. This sample has roughly 150,000 clones in its table, and about 80% of those were observed once. More than 1.3% of the sample belongs to the ten largest clones.

Notes on this clone: What this receptor recognizes is not known. Base qualities were left out, and no much larger clone turns up one base away.

Source material: PBMCs. The receptor comes from a girl under 18 in good health and CMV-seropositive.

CDR3 loop: CASSRGQGNSGANVLTF. The DNA sequence is given as TGTGCCAGCAGCCGGGGACAGGGAAACTCTGGGGCCAACGTCCTGACTTTC. Recombination joined TRBV7-6 with TRBJ2-6; a stretch of 9 junction bases matches TRBD1. Inclusive of the bounding cysteine and phenylalanine, the CDR3 is 17 residues long. The retained sequence is limited to the CDR3, 51 bases, with the frame set at the first base. Here V drops 5 bases and J drops 0 bases, and the junction holds 5 bases not matched to any gene. CDR1 SGHVS and CDR2 FNYEAQ were looked up in the germline V gene.